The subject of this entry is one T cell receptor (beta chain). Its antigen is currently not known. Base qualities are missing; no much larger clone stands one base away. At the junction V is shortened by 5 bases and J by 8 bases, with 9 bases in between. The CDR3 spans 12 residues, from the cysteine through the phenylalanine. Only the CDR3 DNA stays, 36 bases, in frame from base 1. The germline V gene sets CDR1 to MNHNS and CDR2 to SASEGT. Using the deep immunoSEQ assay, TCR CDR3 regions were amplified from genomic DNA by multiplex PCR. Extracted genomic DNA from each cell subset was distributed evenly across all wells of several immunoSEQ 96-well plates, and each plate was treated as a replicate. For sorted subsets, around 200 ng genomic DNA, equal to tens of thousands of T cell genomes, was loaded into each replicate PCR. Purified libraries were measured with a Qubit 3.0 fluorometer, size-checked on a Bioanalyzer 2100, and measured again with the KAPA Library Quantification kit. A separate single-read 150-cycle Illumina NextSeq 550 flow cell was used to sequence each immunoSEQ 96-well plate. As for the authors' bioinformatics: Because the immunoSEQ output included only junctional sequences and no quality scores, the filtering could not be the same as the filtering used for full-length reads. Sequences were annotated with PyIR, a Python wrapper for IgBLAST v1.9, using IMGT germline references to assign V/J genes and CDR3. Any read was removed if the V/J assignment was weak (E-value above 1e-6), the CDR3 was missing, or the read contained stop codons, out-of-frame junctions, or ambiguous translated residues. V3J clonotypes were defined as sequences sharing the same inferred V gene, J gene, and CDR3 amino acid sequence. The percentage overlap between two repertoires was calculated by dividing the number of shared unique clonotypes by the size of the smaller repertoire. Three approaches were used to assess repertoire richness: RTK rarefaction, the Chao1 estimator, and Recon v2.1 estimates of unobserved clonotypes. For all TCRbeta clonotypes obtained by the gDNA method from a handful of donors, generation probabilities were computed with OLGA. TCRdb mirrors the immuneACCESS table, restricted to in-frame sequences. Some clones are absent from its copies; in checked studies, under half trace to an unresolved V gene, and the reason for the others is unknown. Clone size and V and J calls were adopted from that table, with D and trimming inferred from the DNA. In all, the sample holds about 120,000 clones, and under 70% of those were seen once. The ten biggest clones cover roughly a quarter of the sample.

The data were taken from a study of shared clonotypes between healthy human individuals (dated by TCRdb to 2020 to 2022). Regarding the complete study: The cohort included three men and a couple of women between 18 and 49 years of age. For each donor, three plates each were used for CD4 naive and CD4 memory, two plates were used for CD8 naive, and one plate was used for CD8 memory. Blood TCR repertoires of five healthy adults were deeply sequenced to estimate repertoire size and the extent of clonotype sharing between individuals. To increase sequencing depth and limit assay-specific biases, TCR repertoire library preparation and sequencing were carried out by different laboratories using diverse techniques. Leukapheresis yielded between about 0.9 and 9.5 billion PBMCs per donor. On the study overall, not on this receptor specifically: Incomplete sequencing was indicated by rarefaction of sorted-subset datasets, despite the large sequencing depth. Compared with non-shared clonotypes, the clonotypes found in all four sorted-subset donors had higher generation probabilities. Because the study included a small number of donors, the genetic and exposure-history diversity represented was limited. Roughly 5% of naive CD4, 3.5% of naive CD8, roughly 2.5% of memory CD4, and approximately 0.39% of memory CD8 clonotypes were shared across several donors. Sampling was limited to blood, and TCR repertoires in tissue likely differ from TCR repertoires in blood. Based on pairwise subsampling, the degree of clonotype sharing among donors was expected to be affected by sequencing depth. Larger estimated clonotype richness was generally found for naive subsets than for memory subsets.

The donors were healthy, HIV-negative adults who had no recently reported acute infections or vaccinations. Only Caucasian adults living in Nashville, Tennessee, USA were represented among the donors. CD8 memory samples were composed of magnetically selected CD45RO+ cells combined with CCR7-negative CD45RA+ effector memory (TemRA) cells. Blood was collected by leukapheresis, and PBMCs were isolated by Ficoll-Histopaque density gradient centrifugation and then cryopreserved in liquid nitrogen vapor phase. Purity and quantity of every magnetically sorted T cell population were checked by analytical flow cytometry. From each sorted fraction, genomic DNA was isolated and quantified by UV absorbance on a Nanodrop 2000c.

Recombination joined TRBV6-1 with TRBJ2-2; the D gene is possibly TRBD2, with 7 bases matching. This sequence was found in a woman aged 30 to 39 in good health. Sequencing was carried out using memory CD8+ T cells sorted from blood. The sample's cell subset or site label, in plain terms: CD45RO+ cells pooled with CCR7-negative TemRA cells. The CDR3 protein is CASSRGAGELFF. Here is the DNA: TGTGCCAGCAGTCGGGGGGCTGGGGAGCTGTTTTTT.